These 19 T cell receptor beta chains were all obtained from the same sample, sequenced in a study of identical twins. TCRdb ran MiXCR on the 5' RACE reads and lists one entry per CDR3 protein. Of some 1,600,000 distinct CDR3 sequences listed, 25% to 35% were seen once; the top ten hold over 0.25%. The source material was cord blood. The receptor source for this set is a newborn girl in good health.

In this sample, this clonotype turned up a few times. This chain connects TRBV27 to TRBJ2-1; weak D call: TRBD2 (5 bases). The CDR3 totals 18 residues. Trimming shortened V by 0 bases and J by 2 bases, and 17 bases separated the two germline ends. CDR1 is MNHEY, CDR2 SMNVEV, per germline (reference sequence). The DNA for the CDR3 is TGTGCCAGCAGTTTATCCGGACTCATTTCAGTCCCCTACAATGAGCAGTTCTTC. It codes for CASSLSGLISVPYNEQFF.

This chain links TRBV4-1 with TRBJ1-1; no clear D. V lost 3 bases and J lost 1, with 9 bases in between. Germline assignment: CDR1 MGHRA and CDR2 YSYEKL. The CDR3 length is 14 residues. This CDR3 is CASSHPTENTEAFF. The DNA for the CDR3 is TGCGCCAGCAGCCATCCGACGGAGAACACTGAAGCTTTCTTT.

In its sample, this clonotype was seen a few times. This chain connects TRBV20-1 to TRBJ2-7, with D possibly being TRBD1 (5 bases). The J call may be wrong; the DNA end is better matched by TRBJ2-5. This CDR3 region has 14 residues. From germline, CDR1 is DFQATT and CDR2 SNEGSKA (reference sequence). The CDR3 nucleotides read TGCAGTGCTAGAGATCGTGGCAGGGTGGCGACCCAGTACTTC. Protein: CSARDRGRVATQYF.

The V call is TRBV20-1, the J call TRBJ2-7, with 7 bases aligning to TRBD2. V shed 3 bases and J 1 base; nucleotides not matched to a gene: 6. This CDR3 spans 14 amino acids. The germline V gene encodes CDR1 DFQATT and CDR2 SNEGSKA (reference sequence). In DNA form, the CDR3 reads TGCAGTGCTAGCCCAGCGGGGAATTCCTACGAGCAGTACTTC. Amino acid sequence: CSASPAGNSYEQYF.

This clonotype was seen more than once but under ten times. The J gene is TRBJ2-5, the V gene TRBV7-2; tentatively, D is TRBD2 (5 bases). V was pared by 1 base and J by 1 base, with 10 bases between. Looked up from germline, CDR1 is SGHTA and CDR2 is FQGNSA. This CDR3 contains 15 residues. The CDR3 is CASSLGGLPQETQYF. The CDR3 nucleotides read TGTGCCAGCAGCTTAGGAGGGCTACCCCAAGAGACCCAGTACTTC.

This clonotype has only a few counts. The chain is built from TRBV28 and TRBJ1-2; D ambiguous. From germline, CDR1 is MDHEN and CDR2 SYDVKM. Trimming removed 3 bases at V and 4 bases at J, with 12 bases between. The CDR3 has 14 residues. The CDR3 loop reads CASSFPPGPYGYTF. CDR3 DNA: TGTGCCAGCAGTTTTCCCCCCGGGCCCTATGGCTACACCTTC.

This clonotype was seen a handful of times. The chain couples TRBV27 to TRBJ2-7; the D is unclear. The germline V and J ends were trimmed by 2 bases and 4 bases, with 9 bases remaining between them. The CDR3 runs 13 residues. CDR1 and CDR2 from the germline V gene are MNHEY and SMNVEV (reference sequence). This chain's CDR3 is CASSLGKGYEQYF. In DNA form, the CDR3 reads TGTGCCAGCAGTTTAGGGAAGGGATACGAGCAGTACTTC.

CDR3 nucleotide sequence: TGTGCCAGCAGTAGGGACTCGCCCTACGAGCAGTTCTTC. This gives the protein CASSRDSPYEQFF. The chain has TRBV12-3 or TRBV12-4 and TRBJ2-1; D may be TRBD2 (6 bases). The germline V and J ends were trimmed by 5 bases and 10 bases, with 15 bases remaining between them. The CDR3 has 13 amino acids.

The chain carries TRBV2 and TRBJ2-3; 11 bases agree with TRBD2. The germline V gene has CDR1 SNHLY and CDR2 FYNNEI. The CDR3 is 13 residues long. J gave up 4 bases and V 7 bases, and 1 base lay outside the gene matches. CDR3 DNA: TGTGCCAGCATAGCGGGGGGGGCAGATACGCAGTATTTT. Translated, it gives CASIAGGADTQYF.

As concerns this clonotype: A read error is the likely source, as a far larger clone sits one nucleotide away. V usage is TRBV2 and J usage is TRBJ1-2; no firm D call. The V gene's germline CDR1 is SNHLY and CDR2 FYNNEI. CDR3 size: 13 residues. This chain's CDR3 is CASSEGRNYGCTF. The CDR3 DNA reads TGTGCCAGCAGTGAAGGCCGCAACTATGGCTGCACCTTC.

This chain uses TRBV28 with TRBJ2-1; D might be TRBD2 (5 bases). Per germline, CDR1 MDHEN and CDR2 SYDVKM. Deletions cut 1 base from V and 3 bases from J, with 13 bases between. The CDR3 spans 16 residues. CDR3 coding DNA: TGTGCCAGCAGTTTATTAGCCCCCCGGGGCTACAATGAGCAGTTCTTC. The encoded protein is CASSLLAPRGYNEQFF.

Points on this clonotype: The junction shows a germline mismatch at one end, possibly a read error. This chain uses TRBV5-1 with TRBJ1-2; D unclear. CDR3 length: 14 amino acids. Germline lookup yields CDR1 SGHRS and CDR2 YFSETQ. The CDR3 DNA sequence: TGCGCCAGCAGCTTTAGTCCGGGCCAGAGTGGCTACATCTTC. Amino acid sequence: CASSFSPGQSGYIF.

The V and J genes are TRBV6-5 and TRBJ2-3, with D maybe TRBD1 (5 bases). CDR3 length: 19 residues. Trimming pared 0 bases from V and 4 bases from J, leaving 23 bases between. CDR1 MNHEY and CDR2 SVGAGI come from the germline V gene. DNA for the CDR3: TGTGCCAGCAGTTACTCGAATCTGGCTTTCCGGGCCAGGGCAGATACGCAGTATTTT. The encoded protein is CASSYSNLAFRARADTQYF.

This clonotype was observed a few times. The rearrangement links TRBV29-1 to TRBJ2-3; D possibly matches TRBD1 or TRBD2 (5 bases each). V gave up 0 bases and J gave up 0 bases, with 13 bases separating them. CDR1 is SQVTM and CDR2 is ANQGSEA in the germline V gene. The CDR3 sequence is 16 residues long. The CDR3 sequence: CSVEDSWGWSTDTQYF. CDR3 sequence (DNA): TGCAGCGTTGAAGATTCGTGGGGGTGGAGCACAGATACGCAGTATTTT.

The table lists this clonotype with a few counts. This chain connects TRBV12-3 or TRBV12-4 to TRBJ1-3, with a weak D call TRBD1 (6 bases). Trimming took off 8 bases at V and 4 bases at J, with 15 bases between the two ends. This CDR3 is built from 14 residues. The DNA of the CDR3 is TGTGCCAGCCGACCTGGGGGGCGCGGAAACACCATATATTTT. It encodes CASRPGGRGNTIYF.

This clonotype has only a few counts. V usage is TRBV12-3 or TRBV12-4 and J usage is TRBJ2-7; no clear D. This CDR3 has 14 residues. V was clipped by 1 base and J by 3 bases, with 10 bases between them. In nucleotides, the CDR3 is TGTGCCAGCAGTTTAGGGTGGGCAGGCTACGAGCAGTACTTC. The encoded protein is CASSLGWAGYEQYF.

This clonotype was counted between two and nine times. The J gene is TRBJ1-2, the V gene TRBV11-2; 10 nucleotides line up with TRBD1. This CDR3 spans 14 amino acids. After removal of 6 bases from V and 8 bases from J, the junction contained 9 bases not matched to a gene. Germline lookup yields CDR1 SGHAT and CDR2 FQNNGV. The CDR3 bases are TGTGCCAGCAGGGATCCGGGACAGGGGAAAGGCTACACCTTC. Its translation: CASRDPGQGKGYTF. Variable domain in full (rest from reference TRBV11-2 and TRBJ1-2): EAGVAQSPRYKIIEKRQSVAFWCNPISGHATLYWYQQILGQGPKLLIQFQNNGVVDDSQLPKDRFSAERLKGVDSTLKIQPAKLEDSAVYLCASRDPGQGKGYTFGSGTRLTVV.

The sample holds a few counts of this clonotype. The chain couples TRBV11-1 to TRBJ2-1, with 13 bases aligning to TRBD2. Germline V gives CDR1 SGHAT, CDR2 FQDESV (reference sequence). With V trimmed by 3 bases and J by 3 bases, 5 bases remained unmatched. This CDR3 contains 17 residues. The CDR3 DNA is TGTGCCAGCAGCTTTCGGACTAGCGGGAGACTCTACAATGAGCAGTTCTTC. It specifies CASSFRTSGRLYNEQFF.

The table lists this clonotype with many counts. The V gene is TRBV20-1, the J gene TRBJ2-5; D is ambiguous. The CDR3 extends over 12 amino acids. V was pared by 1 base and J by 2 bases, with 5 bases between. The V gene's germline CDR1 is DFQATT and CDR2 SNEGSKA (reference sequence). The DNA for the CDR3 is TGCAGTGCTAGAGTGGGACAAGAGACCCAGTACTTC. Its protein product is CSARVGQETQYF.